The next 9 T cell receptor beta chains were all read from a single sample in a study of human T cells and chemical hapten exposure (dated by TCRdb to the early 2020s). Reading the label with the study, this specimen's time point is: patch test 2, 6 weeks after DPC sensitization. This specimen's treatment or condition label, interpreted: therapeutic diphenylcyclopropenone sensitization with weekly scalp DPC. Library construction relied on RACE. Sequencing was performed on a NextSeq 500. TCRdb passed the public sequencing reads through fastp at Q25 and MiXCR, retaining productive beta sequences. Rows merge per CDR3 protein into single entries with the most common DNA and genes. This sample gives roughly 380,000 distinct CDR3 sequences in total; about 6% of them show up just once. The top ten constitute 5% to 6% of the sample. The starting material was whole blood, obtained in connection with sensitization to the hapten diphenylcyclopropenone (DPC). Receptors were obtained from a woman between 18 and 29 years old with alopecia areata. Some clones in this sample may be carry-over from other donors' samples.

Ten or more counts support this clonotype. V usage is TRBV5-4 and J usage is TRBJ1-2, with D hard to call. CDR1 and CDR2 (germline): SGHNT, YYREEE (reference sequence). Trimming left V 9 bases short and J 3 bases short, with 18 bases between. The CDR3 extends over 14 amino acids. CDR3 loop: CATLRGRGDYGYTF. The CDR3, as DNA: TGTGCCACCCTCCGTGGGCGTGGGGACTATGGCTACACCTTC.

The chain has TRBV12-3 or TRBV12-4 and TRBJ1-6; maybe TRBD1 (5 bases). The CDR3 extends over 16 amino acids. Trimming left V 5 bases short and J 9 bases short, with 20 bases between. CDR3 amino acids: CASSGTLTGRASPLHF. In DNA, the CDR3 is TGTGCCAGCAGTGGGACTTTAACAGGCCGGGCTTCACCCCTCCACTTT.

This clonotype was counted a few times. The chain has TRBV3-1 and TRBJ2-1; 14 bases are shared with TRBD2. CDR3 length: 18 amino acids. V gave up 4 bases and J gave up 2 bases; unmatched junction bases: 7. Germline loops: CDR1 LGHDT, CDR2 YNNKEL (reference sequence). The CDR3 DNA reads TGTGCCAGCAGCCCCGCTGGGACTAGCGGGGGTGCCTACAATGAGCAGTTCTTC. This translates into CASSPAGTSGGAYNEQFF.

The sample holds many counts of this clonotype. The chain uses TRBV18 and TRBJ2-5; 7 bases are shared with TRBD1. Germline V gives CDR1 KGHSH, CDR2 LQKENI. V lost 3 bases, J lost 3 bases, and 4 bases stayed unmatched. The CDR3 loop spans 14 amino acids. CDR3 sequence reads: CASSPPGTEETQYF. DNA for the CDR3: TGTGCCAGCTCACCCCCGGGGACAGAAGAGACCCAGTACTTC.

At least ten counts were recorded for this clonotype. V gene TRBV6-1 combines with J gene TRBJ1-5; D is ambiguous. CDR3 length: 16 amino acids. Germline V gene sequence: CDR1 MNHNS, CDR2 SASEGT. Trimming took 6 bases from V and 0 from J, leaving 15 bases between them. As DNA, the CDR3 is TGTGCCAGCAGGAGACCAGGTCAACATAGCAATCAGCCCCAGCATTTT. Its translation: CASRRPGQHSNQPQHF.

This chain uses TRBV10-2 with TRBJ2-2, with TRBD2 matching 14 bases. Germline CDR1 WSHSY, CDR2 SAAADI. This CDR3 has 18 amino acids. V lost 8 bases, J lost 4 bases, and 12 bases stayed unmatched. In nucleotides, the CDR3 is TGCGCCAGCCCCCTTGGACTAGCGGGGGGTCCAGCCACCGGGGAGCTGTTTTTT. It specifies CASPLGLAGGPATGELFF.

The CDR3 DNA reads as TGTGCCAGCAGTTTGAGACAGGGAGGAGCCGGGGAGCTGTTTTTT. This sequence encodes CASSLRQGGAGELFF. The chain links TRBV12-3 or TRBV12-4 to TRBJ2-2; possibly TRBD1 for D (7 bases). The CDR3 spans 15 residues. Trimming removed 3 bases from V and 6 bases from J, with 14 bases in between.

This clonotype has a count of ten or more. This chain links TRBV18 with TRBJ1-3; D may be TRBD1 (6 bases). From germline, CDR1 is KGHSH and CDR2 LQKENI. The CDR3 consists of 15 residues. V lost 3 bases and J 2 bases, leaving 11 bases between the germline ends. This CDR3 is CASSPSGAAGNTIYF. CDR3 in DNA: TGTGCCAGCTCACCCTCAGGGGCAGCTGGAAACACCATATATTTT.

The table lists this clonotype with a count of one. This is likely a read error, given that the CDR3 carries no conserved phenylalanine or tryptophan at its end. The chain uses TRBV11-2 and TRBJ1-6; D unresolved. Deletions cut 3 bases from V and 8 bases from J, with 11 bases between. This CDR3 region has 14 residues. Germline V CDR1 and CDR2: SGHAT, FQNNGV. The CDR3 reads CASSFGINDSPLHY. Here the CDR3 DNA reads TGTGCCAGCAGCTTTGGGATTAATGATTCACCCCTCCACTAT.